The T cell receptor beta chain under discussion was sequenced for a study of T cell responses to AZD1222 COVID-19 vaccine. Here immunoSEQ multiplex PCR was the method, and the copy in TCRdb shows in-frame clones only, minus some. The sample yields some 150,000 clones, around 90% seen once. Concerning this clone: Antigen: not known.

The study's findings and limits: Spike-specific TCR repertoires showed rising breadth and depth after two AZD1222 doses. Sampling that yielded the repertoires occurred only after the peak T cell response.

The sequencing here drew on peripheral blood, taken on day 0 of AZD1222 vaccination. The receptor was isolated from an adult in good health.

The CDR3 region is CATRASGQGSYNEQFF. Written as DNA, the CDR3 is TGTGCCACCAGGGCCTCCGGACAGGGCTCCTACAATGAGCAGTTCTTC. The chain combines TRBV24-1 with TRBJ2-1; 8 positions agree with TRBD1. The germline CDR1 and CDR2 sequences are KGHDR and SFDVKD. V was pared by 7 bases and J by 0 bases, with 7 bases of the junction left unmatched. The CDR3 spans 16 residues.